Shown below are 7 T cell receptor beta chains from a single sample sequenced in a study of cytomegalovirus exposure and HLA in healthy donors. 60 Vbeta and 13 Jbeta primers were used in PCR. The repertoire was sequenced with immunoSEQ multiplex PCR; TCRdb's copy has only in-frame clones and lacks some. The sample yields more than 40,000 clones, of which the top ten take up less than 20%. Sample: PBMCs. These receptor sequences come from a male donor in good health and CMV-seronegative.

The CDR3: CASSYSGQGYNEQFF. CDR3 coding DNA: TGTGCCAGCAGTTACTCCGGACAGGGCTACAATGAGCAGTTCTTC. The chain uses TRBV6-5 and TRBJ2-1, with 8 bases aligning to TRBD1. Germline-derived CDR1 and CDR2 are MNHEY and SVGAGI. V shed 0 bases and J 3 bases; nucleotides not matched to a gene: 1. The CDR3 covers 15 residues.

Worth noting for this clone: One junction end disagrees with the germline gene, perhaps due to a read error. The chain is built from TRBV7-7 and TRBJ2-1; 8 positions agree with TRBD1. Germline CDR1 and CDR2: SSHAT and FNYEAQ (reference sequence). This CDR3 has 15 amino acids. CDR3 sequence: CASSLGTGKVNEQFF. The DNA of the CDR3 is TGTGCTAGCAGCTTAGGGACAGGAAAGGTCAATGAGCAGTTCTTC.

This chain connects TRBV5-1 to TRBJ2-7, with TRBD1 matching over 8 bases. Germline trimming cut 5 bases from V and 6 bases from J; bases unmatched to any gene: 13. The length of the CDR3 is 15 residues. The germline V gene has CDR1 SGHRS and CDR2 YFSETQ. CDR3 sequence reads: CASREGQGAFSEQYF. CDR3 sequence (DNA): TGCGCCAGCAGGGAAGGACAGGGAGCCTTCAGCGAGCAGTACTTC. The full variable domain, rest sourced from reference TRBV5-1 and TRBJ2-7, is KAGVTQTPRYLIKTRGQQVTLSCSPISGHRSVSWYQQTPGQGLQFLFEYFSETQRNKGNFPGRFSGRQFSNSRSEMNVSTLELGDSALYLCASREGQGAFSEQYFGPGTRLTVT.

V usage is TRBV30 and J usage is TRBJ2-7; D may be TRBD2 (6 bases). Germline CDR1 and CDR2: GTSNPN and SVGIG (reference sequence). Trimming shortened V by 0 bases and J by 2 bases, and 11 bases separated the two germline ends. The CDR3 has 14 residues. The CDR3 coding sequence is TGTGCCTGGAGTGTGGGGGGTAAGACCTACGAGCAGTACTTC. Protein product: CAWSVGGKTYEQYF.

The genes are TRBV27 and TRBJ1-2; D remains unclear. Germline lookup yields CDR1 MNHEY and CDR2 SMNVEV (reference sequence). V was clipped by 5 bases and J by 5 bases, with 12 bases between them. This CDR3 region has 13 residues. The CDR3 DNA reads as TGTGCCAGCAGTGTAAGGACTGGTTATGGCTACACCTTC. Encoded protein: CASSVRTGYGYTF.

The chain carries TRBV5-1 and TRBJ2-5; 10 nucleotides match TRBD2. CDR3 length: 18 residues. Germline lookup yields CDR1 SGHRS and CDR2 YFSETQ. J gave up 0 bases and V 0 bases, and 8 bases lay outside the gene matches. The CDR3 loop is CASSLGLAGAPYQETQYF. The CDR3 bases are TGCGCCAGCAGCTTGGGGCTAGCGGGGGCCCCGTACCAAGAGACCCAGTACTTC.

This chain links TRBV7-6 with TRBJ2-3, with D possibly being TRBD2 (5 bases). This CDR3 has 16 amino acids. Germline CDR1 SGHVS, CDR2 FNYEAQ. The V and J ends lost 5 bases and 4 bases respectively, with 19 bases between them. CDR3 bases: TGTGCCAGCAGCCTAAGACAAACACGGGGTCCAGATACGCAGTATTTT. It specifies CASSLRQTRGPDTQYF.